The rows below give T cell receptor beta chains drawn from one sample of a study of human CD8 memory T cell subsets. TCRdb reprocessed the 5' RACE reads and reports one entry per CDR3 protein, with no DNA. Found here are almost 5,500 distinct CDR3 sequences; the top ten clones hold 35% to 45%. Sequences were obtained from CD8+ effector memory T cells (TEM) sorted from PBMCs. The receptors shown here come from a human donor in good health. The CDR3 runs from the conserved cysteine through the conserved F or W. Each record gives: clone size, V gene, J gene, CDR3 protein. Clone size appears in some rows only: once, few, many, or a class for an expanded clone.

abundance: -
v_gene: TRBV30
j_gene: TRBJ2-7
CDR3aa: CAWSVGGGYEQYF

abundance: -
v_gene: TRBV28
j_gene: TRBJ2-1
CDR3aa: CASRRAGGYNEQFF

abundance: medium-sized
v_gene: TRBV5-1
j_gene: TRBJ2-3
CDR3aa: CASIFGQAEDTQYF

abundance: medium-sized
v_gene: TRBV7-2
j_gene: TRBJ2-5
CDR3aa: CASSAGGGSQETQYF

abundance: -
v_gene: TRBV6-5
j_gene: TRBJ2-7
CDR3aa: CASRHPGQGVYEQYF

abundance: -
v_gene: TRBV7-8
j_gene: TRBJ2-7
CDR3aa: CASIQSQADEQYF

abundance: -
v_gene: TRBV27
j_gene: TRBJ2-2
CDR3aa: CASSLGLGDGELFF

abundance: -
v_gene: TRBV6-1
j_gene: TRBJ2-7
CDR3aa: CASSPNDRALSYEQYF

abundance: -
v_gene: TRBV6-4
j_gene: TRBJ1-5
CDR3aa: CASKSDFYSNQPQHF

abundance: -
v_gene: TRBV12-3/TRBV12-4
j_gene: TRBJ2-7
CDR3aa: CASSAGTASYEQYF

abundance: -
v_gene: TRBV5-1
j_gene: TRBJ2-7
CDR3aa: CASSLAEGSYEQYF

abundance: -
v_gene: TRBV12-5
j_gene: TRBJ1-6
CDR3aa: CASGLGDGSPLHF

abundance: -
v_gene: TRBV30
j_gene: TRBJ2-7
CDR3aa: CAWSTPSGSYEQYF

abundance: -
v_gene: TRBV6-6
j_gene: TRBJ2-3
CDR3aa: CASTPQREFPDTQYF

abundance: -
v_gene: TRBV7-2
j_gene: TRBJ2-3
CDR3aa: CASSPATDTQYF

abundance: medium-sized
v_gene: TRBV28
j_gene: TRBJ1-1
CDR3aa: CASSLLTGANTEAFF

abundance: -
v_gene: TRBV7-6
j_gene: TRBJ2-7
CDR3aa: CASSLRDRGGNEQYF

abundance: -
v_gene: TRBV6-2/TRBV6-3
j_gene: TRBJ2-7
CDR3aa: CASGGTSPYEQYF

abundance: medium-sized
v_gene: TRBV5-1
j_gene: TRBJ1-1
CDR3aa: CASSLEGNTEAFF

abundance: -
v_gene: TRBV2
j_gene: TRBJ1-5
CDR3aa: CASSEEPGQDSNQPQHF

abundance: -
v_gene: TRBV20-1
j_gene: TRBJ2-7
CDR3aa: CSARGLAEDYEQYF

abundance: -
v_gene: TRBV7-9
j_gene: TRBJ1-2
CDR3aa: CASSLGESGSVNYGYTF

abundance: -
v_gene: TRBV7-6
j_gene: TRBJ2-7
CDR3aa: CASSPGGNEQYF

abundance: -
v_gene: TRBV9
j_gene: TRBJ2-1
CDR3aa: CASSDLTREWNEQFF

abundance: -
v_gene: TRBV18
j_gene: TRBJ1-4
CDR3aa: CASSPIPSRGINEKLFF

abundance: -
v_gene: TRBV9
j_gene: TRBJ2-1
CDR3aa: CASSPGGPYNEQFF

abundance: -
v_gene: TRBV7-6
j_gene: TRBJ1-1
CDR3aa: CASSLQGDTEAFF

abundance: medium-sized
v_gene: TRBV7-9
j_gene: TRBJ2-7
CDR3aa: CASSLVGLAGEQYF

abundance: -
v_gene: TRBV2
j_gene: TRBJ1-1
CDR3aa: CASSRTGDAFF

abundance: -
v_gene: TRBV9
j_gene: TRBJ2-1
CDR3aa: CASSPPARDRAYNEQFF

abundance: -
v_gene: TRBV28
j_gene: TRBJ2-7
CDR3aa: CASGAGLAGGLRYEQYF

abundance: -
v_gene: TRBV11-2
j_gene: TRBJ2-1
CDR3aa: CASSLDGGSYNEQFF

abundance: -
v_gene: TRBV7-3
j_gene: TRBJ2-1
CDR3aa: CASSSGLNPNNEQFF

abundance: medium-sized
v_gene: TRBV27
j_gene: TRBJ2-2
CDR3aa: CASSYVAGGELFF

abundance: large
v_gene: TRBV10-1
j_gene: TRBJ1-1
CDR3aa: CASSEGHRSLNTEAFF

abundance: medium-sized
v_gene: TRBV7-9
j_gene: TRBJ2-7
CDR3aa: CASSGEEGPSAYEQYF

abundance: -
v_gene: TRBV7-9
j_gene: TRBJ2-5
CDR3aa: CASSSPPIVKTQYF

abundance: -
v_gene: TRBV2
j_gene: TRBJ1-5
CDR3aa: CASKVGQAVYQPQHF

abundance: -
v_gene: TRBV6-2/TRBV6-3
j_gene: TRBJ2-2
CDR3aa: CASSSNTGELFF

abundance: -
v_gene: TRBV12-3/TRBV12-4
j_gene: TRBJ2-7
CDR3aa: CASGVGLASYEQYF

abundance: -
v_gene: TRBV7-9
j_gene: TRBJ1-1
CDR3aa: CASSSESTGEAFF

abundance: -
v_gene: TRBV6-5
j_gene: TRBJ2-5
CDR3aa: CASSWDNQETQYF

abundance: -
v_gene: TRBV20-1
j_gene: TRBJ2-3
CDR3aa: CSARGTPSSTDTQYF

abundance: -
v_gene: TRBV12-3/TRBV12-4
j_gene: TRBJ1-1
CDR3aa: CATSSVNEAFF

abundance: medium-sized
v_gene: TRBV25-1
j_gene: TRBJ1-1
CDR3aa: CASSEYWGNEAFF

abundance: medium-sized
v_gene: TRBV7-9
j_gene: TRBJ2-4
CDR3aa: CASRAAGQSIQYF

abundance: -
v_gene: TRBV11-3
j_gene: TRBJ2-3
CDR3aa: CASSPKTSLGTDTQYF

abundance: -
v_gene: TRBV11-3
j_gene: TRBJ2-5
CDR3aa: CASSAGVGQETQYF

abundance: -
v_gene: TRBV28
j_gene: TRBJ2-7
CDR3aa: CASSLAAGSYNEQYF

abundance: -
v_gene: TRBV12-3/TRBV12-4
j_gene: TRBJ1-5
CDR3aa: CATRTPTPGPMGSYSNQPQHF

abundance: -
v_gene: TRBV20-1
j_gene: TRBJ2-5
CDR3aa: CSARRLAGDQETQYF

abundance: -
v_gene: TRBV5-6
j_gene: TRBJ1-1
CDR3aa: CASSLVNTEAFF

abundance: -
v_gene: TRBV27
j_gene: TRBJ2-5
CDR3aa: CASSLDSQETQYF

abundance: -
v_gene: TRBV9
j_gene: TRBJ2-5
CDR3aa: CASSLTSGTGETQYF

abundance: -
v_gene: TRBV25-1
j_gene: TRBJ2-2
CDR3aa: CASSFYQETGELFF

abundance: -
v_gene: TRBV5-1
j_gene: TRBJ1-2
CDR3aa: CASSSIWGTGGDYGYTF

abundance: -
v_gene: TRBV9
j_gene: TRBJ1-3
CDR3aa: CASTGDFGNTIYF

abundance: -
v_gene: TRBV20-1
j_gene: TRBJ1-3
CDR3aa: CSARDWQSSGNTIYF

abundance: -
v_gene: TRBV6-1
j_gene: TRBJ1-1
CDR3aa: CASSHPGDDTEAFF

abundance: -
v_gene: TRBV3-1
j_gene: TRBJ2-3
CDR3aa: CASRAGVAKLPSTDTQYF